This note documents a single TCR beta chain sequence. This sample was included in a study of blood T cell repertoires in COVID-19. Across the whole study: Samples representing acute and convalescent COVID-19 were sourced from the United States, Italy and Spain. T cells, B-cell-depleted T cells, or PBMCs provided the cDNA or gDNA that served as material.

CDR1 SGHRS and CDR2 YFSETQ come from the germline V gene. This CDR3 is 14 amino acids long. The V gene lost 6 bases and the J gene lost 7 bases, with 16 bases spanning the gap. In the study's own analysis: Amplification of reference gene primers provided the estimated nucleated cell counts. Sequencing was performed with immunoSEQ multiplex PCR; in TCRdb, only in-frame clones are kept and a portion is missing. D and trimming were read from the DNA, whereas the V and J calls and clone size are those reported in that table. The sample has a few hundred thousand clones, 88% seen once. V is TRBV5-1 and J is TRBJ2-2, with no clear D. Sequenced input: peripheral blood. This TCR was recovered from a woman aged 40 to 50 who had recovered from COVID-19. The CDR3 DNA follows: TGCGCCAGCACCAGCGCGGCTTACGGCGGGGAGCTGTTTTTT. This gives the protein CASTSAAYGGELFF.